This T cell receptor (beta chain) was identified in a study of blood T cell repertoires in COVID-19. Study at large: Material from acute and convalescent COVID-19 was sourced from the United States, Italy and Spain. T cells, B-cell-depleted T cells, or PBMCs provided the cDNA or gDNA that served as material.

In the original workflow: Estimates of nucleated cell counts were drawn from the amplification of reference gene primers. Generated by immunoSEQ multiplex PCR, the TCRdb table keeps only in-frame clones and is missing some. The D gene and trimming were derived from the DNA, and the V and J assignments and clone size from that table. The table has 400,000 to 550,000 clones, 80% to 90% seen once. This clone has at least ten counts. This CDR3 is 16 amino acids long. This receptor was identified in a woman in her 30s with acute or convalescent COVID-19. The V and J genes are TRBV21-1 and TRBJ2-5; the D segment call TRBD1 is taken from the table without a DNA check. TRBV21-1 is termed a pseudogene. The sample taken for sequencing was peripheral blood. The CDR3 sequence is CASSRKQGVYQETQYF. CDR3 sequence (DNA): TGTGCCAGCAGCAGAAAACAGGGGGTTTACCAAGAGACCCAGTACTTC.